A selection of T cell receptor beta chains follows, all from one sample in a study of cytomegalovirus exposure and HLA in healthy donors. Data came from immunoSEQ multiplex PCR; TCRdb stores just in-frame clones and leaves some out. The sample yields about 89,000 clones, 67% seen once. Sequencing was done on a sample of PBMCs. These receptors were taken from a man aged 30-40 years in good health and CMV-seronegative. CDR3s include the opening cysteine and the closing phenylalanine or tryptophan. The D gene is left open where the match is weak. The size of a clone is reported for some rows only, either as once, few or many, or as a class for expanded clones.

clone_size | d_call | j_call | v_call | cdr3_nt | cdr3_aa
few | . | TRBJ1-2 | TRBV4-3 | TGCGCCAGCAGCCGACAGGTCGTTAACTATGGCTACACCTTC | CASSRQVVNYGYTF
. | TRBD2 | TRBJ2-5 | TRBV29-1 | TGCAGCGTTGATTCCGCGGGAGTACGGGAGACCCAGTACTTC | CSVDSAGVRETQYF
. | . | TRBJ1-1 | TRBV5-1 | TGCGCCAGCAGCTTGTTAGTCTCAAACACTGAAGCTTTCTTT | CASSLLVSNTEAFF
. | . | TRBJ2-7 | TRBV5-1 | TGCGCCAGCAGCCCTTTGGGGGGGGCTTTCGGGGAGCAGTACTTC | CASSPLGGAFGEQYF
few | . | TRBJ1-5 | TRBV6-5 | TGTGCCAGCAGTTACGGCGGGGATTATCAGCCCCAGCATTTT | CASSYGGDYQPQHF
few | . | TRBJ2-7 | TRBV7-2 | TGTGCCAGCAGCGAGCAGGGTGGGTCCCTCTCCTACGAGCAGTACTTC | CASSEQGGSLSYEQYF
few | . | TRBJ1-1 | TRBV19 | TGTGCCAGTACCGGCAGCCTCGAGGGCACTGAAGCTTTCTTT | CASTGSLEGTEAFF
. | . | TRBJ2-3 | TRBV29-1 | TGCAGCGCGAGTACCTGGAGCGCAGATACGCAGTATTTT | CSASTWSADTQYF
. | TRBD2 | TRBJ2-7 | TRBV19 | TGTGCCAGTAGTATGGGGACTAGCGGACTATACGAGCAGTACTTC | CASSMGTSGLYEQYF
. | TRBD1 | TRBJ1-2 | TRBV7-9 | TGTGCCAGCAGCTTGTGGACAGGGGGTAACACGAAAGGCTACACCTTC | CASSLWTGGNTKGYTF
. | . | TRBJ1-1 | TRBV5-6 | TGTGCCAGCAGCCGTGGCGACGGGAGGAACACTGAAGCTTTCTTT | CASSRGDGRNTEAFF
. | TRBD2 | TRBJ2-7 | TRBV5-1 | TGCGCCAGCAGCTCGTTACCGGGACTAGCGGGAGTGCTAGTTGGGTACGAGCAGTACTTC | CASSSLPGLAGVLVGYEQYF
. | TRBD1 | TRBJ1-5 | TRBV30 | TGTGCCTGGAGTGGGACAGGGCGATTGAATCAGCCCCAGCATTTT | CAWSGTGRLNQPQHF
. | . | TRBJ2-1 | TRBV28 | TGTGCCAGCAGTTTAATCACTCGAAATGAGCAGTTCTTC | CASSLITRNEQFF
. | TRBD1 | TRBJ1-1 | TRBV27 | TGTGCCAGCAGTAGCCTCATACAGGGGACCACTGAAGCTTTCTTT | CASSSLIQGTTEAFF
. | TRBD1 | TRBJ2-1 | TRBV7-8 | TGTGCCAGCAGCTTAGCGCGCGGGGACAGGTACAATGAGCAGTTCTTC | CASSLARGDRYNEQFF
. | . | TRBJ1-6 | TRBV6-1 | TGTGCCAGCAGTTTGCGTAATTCACCCCTCCACTTT | CASSLRNSPLHF
few | TRBD1 | TRBJ2-7 | TRBV25-1 | TGTGCCAGCAGTGGCATCGGACAGGGACGACCCCTTTACGAGCAGTACTTC | CASSGIGQGRPLYEQYF
. | . | TRBJ2-5 | TRBV5-1 | TGCGCCAGCAGCTTGGGGACTGTCGATGGGGAGACCCAGTACTTC | CASSLGTVDGETQYF
few | . | TRBJ2-3 | TRBV5-1 | TGCGCCAGCAGCTTGTCTCCGGGGACAGATACGCAGTATTTT | CASSLSPGTDTQYF
. | . | TRBJ1-1 | TRBV30 | TGTGCCTGGAGCATGGACAGCCTGGAAACTGAAGTTTTCTTT | CAWSMDSLETEVFF
. | . | TRBJ2-1 | TRBV30 | TGTGCCTGGAGCACGGACCCCTCCGGGGAGGAGTTCTTC | CAWSTDPSGEEFF
few | TRBD1 | TRBJ1-1 | TRBV30 | TGTGCCTGGAGTGTACAGGGGCCCACTGAAGCTTTCTTT | CAWSVQGPTEAFF
. | . | TRBJ1-5 | TRBV19 | TGTGCCAGCACATCCAGGGAAAATCAGCCCCAGCATTTT | CASTSRENQPQHF
. | TRBD2 | TRBJ2-1 | TRBV19 | TGTGCCAGTCTGATCTCGTCGACGGGAGGTTACAATGAGCAGTTCTTC | CASLISSTGGYNEQFF
. | . | TRBJ1-2 | TRBV28 | TGTGCCAGCAGTTTTCCTAGGCCAGGGGTGAACTATGGCTACACCTTC | CASSFPRPGVNYGYTF
. | . | TRBJ1-5 | TRBV6-5 | TGTGCCAGCAGCCCATTAAACGGCGGTCAGCCCCAGCATTTT | CASSPLNGGQPQHF
. | . | TRBJ2-7 | TRBV27 | TGTGCCAGCAGTATAACAATGGGCCAAGACGAGCAGTACTTC | CASSITMGQDEQYF
. | . | TRBJ1-4 | TRBV19 | TGTGCCAGTAGTATAGAGCATGCGGGGGGGAGGCAAGAAAAACTGTTTTTT | CASSIEHAGGRQEKLFF
once | . | TRBJ2-3 | TRBV27 | TGTGCCAGCAGCCTCGCGGGGACCCTTCGAGTGCAGTATTTT | CASSLAGTLRVQYF
. | TRBD2 | TRBJ2-7 | TRBV28 | TGTGCCAGCAGTTTCGTTTTAAGATTATCTGGACTAGCGGGCTACGAGCAGTACTTC | CASSFVLRLSGLAGYEQYF
. | TRBD2 | TRBJ2-5 | TRBV2 | TGTGCCAGCAGGGAAATAGCGGGAAACGGGGAGACCCAGTACTTC | CASREIAGNGETQYF
few | . | TRBJ1-5 | TRBV10-3 | TGTGCCATCAGGGCTGGGGACTTCCCGGTGCAGCCCCAGCATTTT | CAIRAGDFPVQPQHF
. | . | TRBJ1-1 | TRBV7-9 | TGTGCCAGCAGCTTAGCCCAAAACACTGAAGCTTTCTTT | CASSLAQNTEAFF
. | TRBD1 | TRBJ1-4 | TRBV5-1 | TGCGCCAGCAGCCCCCTGGACAGGGGGACTAATGAAAAACTGTTTTTT | CASSPLDRGTNEKLFF
. | . | TRBJ1-3 | TRBV19 | TGTGCCAGTAGTAGACATAGCACTGGACAGATACTAAACACCATATATTTT | CASSRHSTGQILNTIYF
. | . | TRBJ2-1 | TRBV29-1 | TGCAGCCTCCGCGGTGGTCCTGCTGGGAATGAGCAGTTCTTC | CSLRGGPAGNEQFF
. | TRBD1 | TRBJ1-4 | TRBV2 | TGTGCCACCCTACCGGGGACAGGGTCGGAAAAACTGTTTTTT | CATLPGTGSEKLFF
. | . | TRBJ1-1 | TRBV5-1 | TGCGCCAGCTTTGCTGCTATGAACACTGAAGCTTTCTTT | CASFAAMNTEAFF
. | . | TRBJ2-2 | TRBV9 | TGTGCCAGCAGCGTAGTTTCAGGGGCCGGGGAGCTGTTTTTT | CASSVVSGAGELFF
. | . | TRBJ1-2 | TRBV27 | TGTGCCAGCAGTTTATGGCAGGACTATGGCTACACCTTC | CASSLWQDYGYTF
. | . | TRBJ1-2 | TRBV5-1 | TGCGCCAGCAGCTTACAGGATGCTCCCTATGGCTACACCTTC | CASSLQDAPYGYTF
. | . | TRBJ1-1 | TRBV5-4 | TGTGCCAGCAGCTTTGGGGCCACCCGAGACACTGAAGCTTTCTTT | CASSFGATRDTEAFF
few | . | TRBJ1-1 | TRBV14 | TGTGCCAGCAGCCAAGATCTTTGGGGGGGCGAGAAAGCTTTCTTT | CASSQDLWGGEKAFF
. | TRBD1 | TRBJ1-5 | TRBV19 | TGTGCCAGTAAATTCAGGGGGCTTCATCAGCCCCAGCATTTT | CASKFRGLHQPQHF
. | . | TRBJ2-3 | TRBV30 | TGTGCCATAGCGGTTACAGATACGCAGTATTTT | CAIAVTDTQYF
few | . | TRBJ1-4 | TRBV5-1 | TGCGCCAGCAGCGAAGGACTGATTAATGAAAAACTGTTTTTT | CASSEGLINEKLFF
. | . | TRBJ1-1 | TRBV7-9 | TGTGCCAGCAGCTTAACCGAGAACCCTGAAGCTTTCTTT | CASSLTENPEAFF
few | . | TRBJ1-5 | TRBV27 | TGTGCCAGCAGTTTAGAAGGGGTTGGGAAAGCCCAGCCCCAGCATTTT | CASSLEGVGKAQPQHF
. | . | TRBJ2-5 | TRBV28 | TGTGCCAGCAGCTACCCCAGGGATTCGGGCCAAGAGACCCAGTACTTC | CASSYPRDSGQETQYF
. | TRBD1 | TRBJ1-2 | TRBV30 | TGTGCCTGGAGTGTACCCCTGACAGGGGGCTTCTATGGCTACACCTTC | CAWSVPLTGGFYGYTF
. | TRBD1 | TRBJ1-3 | TRBV30 | TGTGCCTGGGAACAGGGGGTCCGTAGTGGAAACACCATATATTTT | CAWEQGVRSGNTIYF
. | . | TRBJ2-7 | TRBV7-2 | TGTGCCAGCAGCTTAGGTCGCTCCTACGAGCAGTACTTC | CASSLGRSYEQYF
few | TRBD2 | TRBJ2-7 | TRBV27 | TGTGCCAGCAGTCCCCGGACTAGCGGGAGTCCAAGCTACGAGCAGTACTTC | CASSPRTSGSPSYEQYF